This entry lists 23 T cell receptor beta chains sequenced from one sample in a study of blood T cell repertoires in COVID-19. Sequencing used immunoSEQ multiplex PCR; TCRdb keeps in-frame clones, though not all of them. The sample has approximately 280,000 clones, 86% seen once. The sample comprised PBMCs or T cells enriched from blood (not recorded which). The receptors originated from a woman younger than 35 who had recovered from COVID-19.

The chain couples TRBV11-3 to TRBJ1-6; no reliable D call. The V end was cut by 0 bases, the J end by 5 bases, with 17 bases between. This CDR3 is 18 amino acids long. Germline assignment: CDR1 SGHNT and CDR2 YENEEA. The CDR3 coding sequence is TGTGCCAGCAGCTTAGACCTAGCAGGTTTCGGACATAATTCACCCCTCCACTTT. It specifies CASSLDLAGFGHNSPLHF.

J is TRBJ2-1 and V is TRBV9, with 8 bases lining up with TRBD2. Trimming at V came to 0 bases and at J to 8 bases, leaving 4 bases not matched to a gene. The CDR3 has 14 amino acids. Germline V gene sequence: CDR1 SGDLS, CDR2 YYNGEE. The CDR3 nucleotides read TGTGCCAGCAGCGTAGGACTAGCGAGGGATGAGCAGTTCTTC. Translating gives CASSVGLARDEQFF. The full variable domain, its missing parts supplied by reference TRBV9 and TRBJ2-1, is DSGVTQTPKHLITATGQRVTLRCSPRSGDLSVYWYQQSLDQGLQFLIQYYNGEERAKGNILERFSAQQFPDLHSELNLSSLELGDSALYFCASSVGLARDEQFFGPGTRLTVL.

J is TRBJ2-1 and V is TRBV4-1; D is possibly TRBD2 (5 bases). With 0 bases removed from V and 0 bases from J, the gap between germline ends came to 6 bases. Germline CDR1 reads MGHRA; CDR2 reads YSYEKL. The CDR3 length is 15 residues. The CDR3 sequence is CASSQEGSSYNEQFF. CDR3 DNA sequence: TGCGCCAGCAGCCAAGAGGGGAGCTCCTACAATGAGCAGTTCTTC.

The chain has TRBV2 and TRBJ2-3; 12 nucleotides line up with TRBD2. Trimming took 11 bases from V and 4 from J; bases not matched to a gene: 16. CDR1 is SNHLY and CDR2 is FYNNEI in the germline V gene. The CDR3 sequence is 17 residues long. The chain's CDR3 is CAGISSGRAFPADTQYF. The CDR3 bases are TGTGCCGGAATATCTAGCGGGAGGGCCTTCCCGGCAGATACGCAGTATTTT.

This rearrangement joins TRBV4-1 to TRBJ1-1; D unclear. Germline values: CDR1 MGHRA, CDR2 YSYEKL. This CDR3 spans 14 amino acids. Trimming stripped 0 bases from V and 7 bases from J, with 12 bases between. The DNA for the CDR3 is TGCGCCAGCAGCCAAGAGGCCCCCAGTCTTGAAGCTTTCTTT. Protein product: CASSQEAPSLEAFF.

CDR3 protein: CASSYSGRAGEQYF. The CDR3 DNA follows: TGTGCCAGCAGCTACAGCGGGAGGGCCGGGGAGCAGTACTTC. The chain joins TRBV7-2 to TRBJ2-7; 10 nucleotides match TRBD2. CDR1 and CDR2 from the germline V gene are SGHTA and FQGNSA. The CDR3 loop spans 14 amino acids. Trimming removed 4 bases from V and 7 bases from J; junction bases left unmatched: 7.

V and J are TRBV5-1 and TRBJ1-6, with unresolved D. V was cut by 0 bases and J by 9 bases, with 10 bases left in between. CDR1 and CDR2 (germline): SGHRS, YFSETQ. CDR3 size: 14 residues. CDR3 sequence: CASSLVSEGSPLHF. For the CDR3, the DNA is TGCGCCAGCAGCTTGGTGTCAGAGGGTTCACCCCTCCACTTT.

This sequence joins TRBV21-1 and TRBJ1-2; TRBD1 is the table's D call and was not checked against the DNA. TRBV21-1 is designated a pseudogene. This CDR3 region has 20 residues. In nucleotides, the CDR3 is TGTGCCAGCACGCAGATGCCTGGGGGCGCATCCCGATACGCCGCATATGGCTACACCTTC. Translated: CASTQMPGGASRYAAYGYTF.

The chain couples TRBV11-2 to TRBJ2-2; 9 nucleotides agree with TRBD2. This CDR3 region has 19 residues. In germline, CDR1 is SGHAT, CDR2 FQNNGV. V was pared by 2 bases and J by 4 bases, with 14 bases of the junction left unmatched. CDR3 DNA sequence: TGTGCCAGCAGCTTATTTTATCGGCGGGAGGGAGCGGGCACCGGGGAGCTGTTTTTT. Protein product: CASSLFYRREGAGTGELFF.

V usage is TRBV19 and J usage is TRBJ2-7, with TRBD1 identical over 9 bases. Germline loops: CDR1 LNHDA, CDR2 SQIVND (reference sequence). With 5 bases clipped from V and 2 bases from J, the junction kept 7 bases outside the gene matches. The CDR3 runs 15 residues. The CDR3 sequence: CASSLWGTGPYEQYF. DNA for the CDR3: TGTGCCAGTAGTCTTTGGGGGACAGGGCCCTACGAGCAGTACTTC. The whole variable domain, filled in from reference TRBV19 and TRBJ2-7, reads DGGITQSPKYLFRKEGQNVTLSCEQNLNHDAMYWYRQDPGQGLRLIYYSQIVNDFQKGDIAEGYSVSREKKESFPLTVTSAQKNPTAFYLCASSLWGTGPYEQYFGPGTRLTVT.

The chain carries TRBV4-2 and TRBJ1-3; weak D call: TRBD1 (6 bases). From germline, CDR1 is LGHNA and CDR2 YNFKEQ. CDR3 length equals 15 residues. V dropped 4 bases and J dropped 9 bases, with 19 bases sitting between them. This chain's CDR3 is CASSPTGTVPRTIYF. CDR3 sequence (DNA): TGTGCCAGCAGCCCCACAGGGACCGTGCCTCGCACCATATATTTT.

DNA for the CDR3: TGTGCCAGCAAATACGACAGGGTCGGAGAGACCCAGTACTTC. This gives the protein CASKYDRVGETQYF. The chain is built from TRBV3-1 (or the pseudogene TRBV3-2) and TRBJ2-5; 7 bases are shared with TRBD1. There are 14 residues in the CDR3. Trimming cost V 7 bases and J 4 bases; bases outside gene matches: 9. Germline V gene data show CDR1 as LGHDT and CDR2 as YNNKEL (reference sequence).

Regarding this clone: The same CDR3 can be traced to other DNA sequences in this sample. The chain employs TRBV2 and TRBJ2-7; TRBD2 might be the D (5 bases). This CDR3 has 14 residues. Germline CDR1 SNHLY, CDR2 FYNNEI. The V end was cut by 1 base, the J end by 0 bases, with 7 bases between. The CDR3 loop is CASSEDRGSYEQYF. As DNA, the CDR3 is TGTGCCAGCAGTGAAGACCGGGGCTCCTACGAGCAGTACTTC.

The chain couples TRBV4-1 to TRBJ2-2; 11 bases fit TRBD2. The germline gives CDR1 MGHRA, CDR2 YSYEKL. The CDR3 totals 16 residues. The V gene end was trimmed by 4 bases and the J gene end by 2 bases; junction bases not matched to a gene: 3. CDR3 in amino acids: CASSLSGGANTGELFF. The CDR3 DNA reads as TGCGCCAGCAGCCTTAGCGGGGGGGCCAACACCGGGGAGCTGTTTTTT.

The chain recombines TRBV7-2 with TRBJ2-1; 7 bases are a match to TRBD2. The length of the CDR3 is 15 residues. Trimming took 8 bases from V and 2 from J; bases not matched to a gene: 9. Per the germline V gene, CDR1 is SGHTA and CDR2 is FQGNSA. Here the CDR3 reads CASDRSGVPYNEQFF. The CDR3 DNA sequence: TGTGCCAGCGATAGGAGCGGGGTCCCCTACAATGAGCAGTTCTTC.

V is TRBV5-4 and J is TRBJ2-1; tentatively, D is TRBD2 (5 bases). This CDR3 is built from 15 residues. Per germline, CDR1 SGHNT and CDR2 YYREEE (reference sequence). Trimming removed 0 bases from V and 0 bases from J, with 7 bases in between. The CDR3, as DNA: TGTGCCAGCAGCTTGGTAGGAGGCTCCTACAATGAGCAGTTCTTC. Translation gives CASSLVGGSYNEQFF.

This chain links TRBV28 with TRBJ2-5; 8 nucleotides line up with TRBD1. The CDR3 contains 14 residues. CDR1 is MDHEN, CDR2 SYDVKM, per germline. Trimming removed 4 bases from V and 1 base from J; junction bases left unmatched: 2. The CDR3 region has the DNA TGTGCCAGCAGTTGGACAGGGCTCCAAGAGACCCAGTACTTC. Amino acids: CASSWTGLQETQYF.

This clone was picked up one time. The chain uses TRBV11-2 and TRBJ1-2; 8 bases map to TRBD1. In germline, CDR1 is SGHAT, CDR2 FQNNGV. With 5 bases clipped from V and 4 bases from J, the junction kept 6 bases outside the gene matches. This CDR3 is built from 14 residues. CDR3 region: CASSPPGQVYGYTF. CDR3 sequence (DNA): TGTGCCAGCAGCCCCCCGGGACAGGTCTATGGCTACACCTTC. Full variable domain (remainder filled in from reference TRBV11-2 and TRBJ1-2): EAGVAQSPRYKIIEKRQSVAFWCNPISGHATLYWYQQILGQGPKLLIQFQNNGVVDDSQLPKDRFSAERLKGVDSTLKIQPAKLEDSAVYLCASSPPGQVYGYTFGSGTRLTVV.

The chain recombines TRBV6-5 with TRBJ1-5; TRBD1 matches at 7 bases. The V and J ends lost 6 bases and 7 bases, in that order; junction bases with no gene match: 6. Germline assignment: CDR1 MNHEY and CDR2 SVGAGI. The CDR3 is 13 amino acids. The CDR3 coding sequence is TGTGCCAGCAGACGACAGGGAGAACAGCCCCAGCATTTT. Translating gives CASRRQGEQPQHF.

V and J are TRBV15 and TRBJ2-7; the match to TRBD1 covers 7 bases. This CDR3 has 14 residues. Trimming at V came to 1 base and at J to 2 bases, leaving 2 bases not matched to a gene. Germline V lookup: CDR1 LNHNV, CDR2 YYDKDF (reference sequence). CDR3 amino acids: CATSRGQGAYEQYF. CDR3 DNA: TGTGCCACCAGCAGAGGGCAGGGGGCCTACGAGCAGTACTTC.

The chain recombines TRBV5-5 with TRBJ2-7; 9 bases map to TRBD2. With 1 base clipped from V and 3 bases from J, the junction kept 5 bases outside the gene matches. The CDR3 covers 15 residues. The germline CDR1 and CDR2 sequences are SGHKS and YYEKEE (reference sequence). DNA of the CDR3: TGTGCCAGCAGCTTGCCAGCGGGAGGTCTCTACGAGCAGTACTTC. This encodes CASSLPAGGLYEQYF.

V is TRBV9 and J is TRBJ1-4; possibly TRBD1 for D (6 bases). Trimming stripped 4 bases from V and 2 bases from J, with 9 bases between. This CDR3 region has 14 residues. CDR1 is SGDLS, CDR2 YYNGEE, per germline. Here the CDR3 DNA reads TGTGCCAGCAGCTTCGGACAGACTAATGAAAAACTGTTTTTT. It encodes CASSFGQTNEKLFF.

The V and J genes are TRBV27 and TRBJ1-5, with 7 bases identical to TRBD1. The V segment lost 1 base and the J segment 1 base; nucleotides outside the gene matches: 10. The CDR3 contains 18 residues. CDR1 and CDR2 from the germline V gene are MNHEY and SMNVEV (reference sequence). CDR3 residues: CASSLYARGILSNQPQHF. In DNA, the CDR3 is TGTGCCAGCAGTTTATACGCCAGGGGGATTTTAAGCAATCAGCCCCAGCATTTT.